This is a list of T cell receptor beta chains from one sample in a study of blood T cell repertoires in COVID-19. Clones were sequenced by immunoSEQ multiplex PCR, and TCRdb holds only the in-frame ones, with some missing. The sample records just over 90,000 clones, 86% being singletons. The sample consisted of peripheral blood. These receptors originate from a woman of 80 years or more with acute or convalescent COVID-19. Each CDR3 is given without its conserved first and last residue. A D gene is named only where the DNA matches it firmly. The size of a clone is reported for some rows only, either as once, few or many, or as a class for expanded clones.

TRBV3-1/TRBV3-2 . . ASSQEGRELSGYT
TRBV5-6 . . ASSFEQGPYGYT
TRBV7-9 TRBD1 . ASSSTGVGYEQY
TRBV4-2 . . ASSQVGQITDTQY
TRBV2 . few ASSESRGAF
TRBV7-9 TRBD1 . ASSLWDSNSPLH
TRBV5-1 . . ASSPVGGGGGTEAF
TRBV19 . . ASTSQPGSNYGYT
TRBV11-2 TRBD1 . ASSPTTPGGEKLF
TRBV4-1 . . ASSPTGLGNQPQH
TRBV5-6 TRBD2 . ASSRAGGHEQY
TRBV3-1/TRBV3-2 TRBD2 . ASSSTGTSGTQY
TRBV28 . . ASRGSRPDPEQY
TRBV12-5 TRBD1 . ASGSRTGNTEAF
TRBV10-1 TRBD1 . ASSESGQGTDTQY
TRBV11-3 . . ASSYAGPSGETQY
TRBV21-1 . . ASSKGQGVYSNQPQH
TRBV2 TRBD1 . ASGTGESPLH